These 30 T cell receptor beta chains were all obtained from the same sample, sequenced in a study of T cell responses to AZD1222 COVID-19 vaccine. Assay: immunoSEQ multiplex PCR; the TCRdb copy retains only in-frame clones and omits some. The sample records 100,000 to 150,000 clones, roughly nine tenths being singletons. This sample comprised peripheral blood, obtained on day 0 of AZD1222 vaccination. These TCRs come from an adult in good health.

J is TRBJ1-5 and V is TRBV21-1; the DNA was not used to check the table's D call, TRBD1. TRBV21-1 is a known pseudogene. The length of the CDR3 is 17 residues. The CDR3 DNA reads as TGTGCCAGCAGCACCCACGACAGGATGTATAGCAATCAGCCCCAGCATTTT. Translation gives CASSTHDRMYSNQPQHF.

The V and J genes are TRBV3-1 (or the pseudogene TRBV3-2) and TRBJ2-1; maybe TRBD2 (6 bases). This CDR3 is 14 amino acids long. Germline V gene data show CDR1 as LGHDT and CDR2 as YNNKEL (reference sequence). With 1 base removed from V and 7 bases from J, the gap between germline ends came to 11 bases. CDR3 loop: CASSQGPRGNEQFF. CDR3 coding DNA: TGTGCCAGCAGCCAAGGGCCGCGGGGAAATGAGCAGTTCTTC.

The chain links TRBV7-9 to TRBJ1-4; a weak D match, TRBD1 (6 bases). Germline CDR1 and CDR2: SEHNR and FQNEAQ (reference sequence). This CDR3 is 15 amino acids long. V lost 2 bases, J lost 8 bases, and 15 bases lay in between. CDR3 in DNA: TGTGCCAGCAGCTTATGGATAGGGGGTGGCGAAAAACTGTTTTTT. This gives the protein CASSLWIGGGEKLFF.

The chain has TRBV4-2 and TRBJ2-3, with 13 nucleotides matching TRBD2. Germline V gene lookup returns CDR1 LGHNA and CDR2 YNFKEQ. Trimming cost V 1 base and J 5 bases; bases outside gene matches: 12. This CDR3 is 19 amino acids long. The CDR3: CASSQGYFGLAGEVDTQYF. CDR3 sequence (DNA): TGTGCCAGCAGCCAAGGGTATTTTGGACTAGCGGGAGAAGTAGATACGCAGTATTTT.

The gene calls are TRBV19 and TRBJ1-1, with 8 nucleotides matching TRBD1. J lost 11 bases, V lost 6 bases, and 20 bases had no gene match. From germline, CDR1 is LNHDA and CDR2 SQIVND (reference sequence). The CDR3 consists of 16 residues. This CDR3 is CASSPGTGGLGVEAFF. The CDR3 DNA is TGTGCCAGTAGCCCTGGGACAGGAGGGTTAGGGGTCGAGGCTTTCTTT.

The chain links TRBV1 to TRBJ1-4; the table's TRBD1 call for D was not verified on the DNA. TRBV1 is a pseudogene. The length of the CDR3 is 15 residues. The CDR3 is CTSSSSGETNEKLFF. CDR3 coding DNA: TGCACCAGCAGCTCCTCAGGGGAAACTAATGAAAAACTGTTTTTT.

This clone was counted between two and nine times. The chain carries TRBV9 and TRBJ2-3; 13 nucleotides line up with TRBD2. The V gene's germline CDR1 is SGDLS and CDR2 YYNGEE. This CDR3 has 19 amino acids. The V gene end was trimmed by 4 bases and the J gene end by 5 bases; junction bases not matched to a gene: 16. DNA of the CDR3: TGTGCCAGCAGCCCTACCGCCCTCACTAGCGGGAGGGTCGGAGATACGCAGTATTTT. Its translation: CASSPTALTSGRVGDTQYF.

This sequence joins TRBV27 and TRBJ1-1; the D is unclear. Germline CDR1 and CDR2: MNHEY and SMNVEV (reference sequence). V shed 3 bases and J shed 1 base, with 6 bases lying between them. The CDR3 is 13 residues long. The DNA of the CDR3 is TGTGCCAGCAGTTTTCAAGGGAACACTGAAGCTTTCTTT. It codes for CASSFQGNTEAFF.

The sample holds one count of this clone. V and J are TRBV5-1 and TRBJ2-7; D gene uncertain. This CDR3 has 12 residues. The germline gives CDR1 SGHRS, CDR2 YFSETQ. With 3 bases removed from V and 6 bases from J, the gap between germline ends came to 10 bases. The CDR3 protein is CASSSGLVEQYF. DNA of the CDR3: TGCGCCAGCAGCTCTGGGCTTGTCGAGCAGTACTTC. Variable domain in full (rest from reference TRBV5-1 and TRBJ2-7): KAGVTQTPRYLIKTRGQQVTLSCSPISGHRSVSWYQQTPGQGLQFLFEYFSETQRNKGNFPGRFSGRQFSNSRSEMNVSTLELGDSALYLCASSSGLVEQYFGPGTRLTVT.

The gene calls are TRBV12-3 or TRBV12-4 and TRBJ1-1; the D is unclear. Trimming cost V 6 bases and J 7 bases, with 9 bases left between them. This CDR3 contains 11 residues. In nucleotides, the CDR3 is TGTGCCAGCAGCCAGTACTTTGAAGCTTTCTTT. As protein: CASSQYFEAFF.

As DNA, the CDR3 is TGCGCCAGCAGCTTAGACCTAGCGGTAGGGGTCGATGAGCAGTTCTTC. It translates to CASSLDLAVGVDEQFF. The rearrangement uses TRBV5-1 and TRBJ2-1; the match to TRBD2 covers 7 bases. Germline V gene lookup returns CDR1 SGHRS and CDR2 YFSETQ. The J segment lost 8 bases and the V segment lost 2 bases, leaving 13 bases of the junction unmatched. The CDR3 consists of 16 residues.

J is TRBJ2-1 and V is TRBV27; 9 nucleotides align to TRBD2. There are 16 residues in the CDR3. V dropped 3 bases and J dropped 6; count of bases not matched to a gene: 9. Germline values: CDR1 MNHEY, CDR2 SMNVEV (reference sequence). CDR3 in amino acids: CASSFSLAGRVNEQFF. The CDR3 bases are TGTGCCAGCAGTTTCTCCCTAGCGGGGAGGGTCAATGAGCAGTTCTTC.

The J gene is TRBJ2-7, the V gene TRBV19; unclear D gene. Trimming shortened V by 5 bases and J by 0 bases, and 14 bases separated the two germline ends. Per the germline V gene, CDR1 is LNHDA and CDR2 is SQIVND (reference sequence). This CDR3 is 15 amino acids long. The CDR3 loop is CASSPYLGRSYEQYF. The CDR3, as DNA: TGTGCCAGTAGTCCATACCTAGGTCGCTCCTACGAGCAGTACTTC. The full variable domain, with the rest looked up from reference TRBV19 and TRBJ2-7, is DGGITQSPKYLFRKEGQNVTLSCEQNLNHDAMYWYRQDPGQGLRLIYYSQIVNDFQKGDIAEGYSVSREKKESFPLTVTSAQKNPTAFYLCASSPYLGRSYEQYFGPGTRLTVT.

V gene TRBV7-2 combines with J gene TRBJ1-4; perhaps TRBD1 as D (5 bases). Looked up from germline, CDR1 is SGHTA and CDR2 is FQGNSA. The CDR3 is 15 residues long. The V end was cut by 1 base, the J end by 4 bases, with 10 bases between. CDR3 sequence reads: CASSLVGRDNEKLFF. In nucleotides, the CDR3 is TGTGCCAGCAGCTTAGTGGGGCGGGATAATGAAAAACTGTTTTTT. The full variable domain, completed using reference TRBV7-2 and TRBJ1-4, is GAGVSQSPSNKVTEKGKDVELRCDPISGHTALYWYRQSLGQGLEFLIYFQGNSAPDKSGLPSDRFSAERTGGSVSTLTIQRTQQEDSAVYLCASSLVGRDNEKLFFGSGTQLSVL.

This chain connects TRBV19 to TRBJ1-2; maybe TRBD1 (6 bases). Trimming cost V 3 bases and J 5 bases, with 16 bases left between them. The CDR3 has 15 residues. Germline CDR1 LNHDA, CDR2 SQIVND (reference sequence). The CDR3: CASSIRGGRGYGYTF. CDR3 DNA sequence: TGTGCCAGTAGTATCAGAGGAGGCAGGGGATATGGCTACACCTTC.

This clone came up a few times. The rearrangement joins TRBV9 to TRBJ1-1; D might be TRBD1 (6 bases). V lost 4 bases, J lost 0 bases, and 13 bases lay in between. The CDR3 sequence is 15 residues long. In germline, CDR1 is SGDLS, CDR2 YYNGEE. CDR3 sequence: CASSPGERLNTEAFF. The CDR3 nucleotides are TGTGCCAGCAGCCCAGGGGAACGGTTGAACACTGAAGCTTTCTTT.

The chain's CDR3 is CASSARPIGVNEKLFF. Written as DNA, the CDR3 is TGTGCCAGCAGCGCACGCCCCATAGGCGTTAATGAAAAACTGTTTTTT. This chain joins TRBV9 and TRBJ1-4; D gene unclear. This CDR3 spans 16 amino acids. Trimming removed 3 bases at V and 4 bases at J, with 16 bases between. Per the germline V gene, CDR1 is SGDLS and CDR2 is YYNGEE.

This sequence joins TRBV6-6 and TRBJ2-7; 7 positions agree with TRBD2. Germline V CDR1 and CDR2: MNHNY, SVGAGI (reference sequence). Trimming at V came to 8 bases and at J to 3 bases, leaving 10 bases not matched to a gene. The CDR3 contains 14 residues. CDR3 amino acids: CASCPSGEIYEQYF. The CDR3 DNA is TGTGCCAGCTGTCCCAGCGGGGAGATCTACGAGCAGTACTTC.

CDR3 sequence: CASSLWASGNTIYF. As DNA, the CDR3 is TGTGCCAGCAGCTTGTGGGCTTCTGGAAACACCATATATTTT. The chain couples TRBV5-4 to TRBJ1-3; D unclear. In germline, CDR1 is SGHNT, CDR2 YYREEE (reference sequence). This CDR3 contains 14 residues. Between the trimmed V and J ends, which lost 1 base and 1 base, there was a span of 6 bases.

V is TRBV5-4 and J is TRBJ2-5; no definite D call. The CDR3 consists of 15 residues. With 4 bases removed from V and 5 bases from J, the gap between germline ends came to 18 bases. Germline lookup yields CDR1 SGHNT and CDR2 YYREEE (reference sequence). The CDR3 nucleotides are TGTGCCAGCAGCCCAGAACCAGACCGCCCGGAGACCCAGTACTTC. The encoded protein is CASSPEPDRPETQYF.

V and J are TRBV4-3 and TRBJ2-4; weak D call: TRBD1 (6 bases). V lost 0 bases to trimming and J lost 0 bases, with 12 bases between them. The CDR3 runs to 17 residues. The germline gives CDR1 LGHNA, CDR2 YSLEER. CDR3: CASSQDVGQIAKNIQYF. As DNA, the CDR3 is TGCGCCAGCAGCCAAGATGTGGGACAAATAGCCAAAAACATTCAGTACTTC.

As concerns this clone: A read error may account for a junction end that differs from germline. The chain carries TRBV3-1 (or the pseudogene TRBV3-2) and TRBJ1-2, with 7 bases matching TRBD1. CDR3 length equals 13 residues. Per the germline V gene, CDR1 is LGHDT and CDR2 is YNNKEL (reference sequence). Written as DNA, the CDR3 is TGTGCCAGCAGCCGGGGACAGCCAAGCCCGTTCTTCTTC. Protein sequence: CASSRGQPSPFFF.

CDR3 in amino acids: CASGSNKRTENTEAFF. As DNA, the CDR3 is TGTGCTAGTGGTTCTAATAAGCGAACAGAGAACACTGAAGCTTTCTTT. The V and J genes are TRBV12-5 and TRBJ1-1; D is uncertain. V was pared by 4 bases and J by 1 base, with 16 bases between. Germline CDR1 LGHNT, CDR2 FRNRAP. The CDR3 totals 16 residues.

The chain uses TRBV5-6 and TRBJ2-7, with D uncertain. The CDR3 contains 13 residues. Between the trimmed V and J ends, which lost 4 bases and 0 bases, there was a span of 8 bases. Germline V gene sequence: CDR1 SGHDT, CDR2 YYEEEE. Here the CDR3 reads CASSKRNSYEQYF. In DNA form, the CDR3 reads TGTGCCAGCAGCAAGAGAAACTCCTACGAGCAGTACTTC.

The chain carries TRBV24-1 and TRBJ1-2; TRBD1 is a possible D gene (5 bases). V was shortened by 4 bases and J by 4 bases, with 12 bases between the two germline ends. CDR1 KGHDR and CDR2 SFDVKD come from the germline V gene. CDR3 length equals 14 residues. The CDR3 sequence is CATSDSGRTYGYTF. The CDR3 DNA reads TGTGCCACCAGTGACTCGGGACGGACCTATGGCTACACCTTC.

This chain links TRBV7-2 with TRBJ1-5; 7 bases are a match to TRBD1. Trimming cost V 4 bases and J 5 bases; bases outside gene matches: 5. The length of the CDR3 is 14 residues. Germline V gene data show CDR1 as SGHTA and CDR2 as FQGNSA. CDR3 in amino acids: CASSWGRGDQPQHF. CDR3 nucleotides: TGTGCCAGCAGCTGGGGCAGGGGGGATCAGCCCCAGCATTTT.

The chain is built from TRBV15 and TRBJ2-2; D is unclear. The V gene's germline CDR1 is LNHNV and CDR2 YYDKDF (reference sequence). V lost 6 bases and J lost 1, with 9 bases in between. The CDR3 is 14 amino acids. CDR3 DNA: TGTGCCACCAGTCTACGGGTGAACACCGGGGAGCTGTTTTTT. Residues: CATSLRVNTGELFF.

The V gene is TRBV6-5, the J gene TRBJ1-2, with unresolved D. CDR3 length: 13 residues. Germline V gene lookup returns CDR1 MNHEY and CDR2 SVGAGI. V lost 2 bases and J lost 6, with 10 bases in between. The CDR3 DNA is TGTGCCAGCAGTTACAAGGCATGGCATGGCTACACCTTC. Amino acids: CASSYKAWHGYTF.

V usage is TRBV11-3 and J usage is TRBJ2-7; TRBD2 agrees at 9 bases. Germline V gene sequence: CDR1 SGHNT, CDR2 YENEEA. V lost 3 bases and J lost 6; bases outside the gene matches: 3. CDR3 length: 13 residues. CDR3: CASSLGLAGEQYF. Written as DNA, the CDR3 is TGTGCCAGCAGCTTGGGACTAGCTGGCGAGCAGTACTTC.

This chain links TRBV18 with TRBJ1-5; 8 bases agree with TRBD1. CDR1 and CDR2 (germline): KGHSH, LQKENI. The CDR3 length is 15 residues. V lost 3 bases to trimming and J lost 7 bases; unmatched junction nucleotides: 8. Written as DNA, the CDR3 is TGTGCCAGCTCACCGGGACAGGCCGTGGGGCAGCCCCAGCATTTT. As protein: CASSPGQAVGQPQHF.